Below are 29 T cell receptor beta chains sequenced from a single sample in a study of glioma-infiltrating T cells after dendritic cell vaccination. Assay used: immunoSEQ multiplex PCR; TCRdb lists only in-frame clones, some missing. The sample has just over 95,000 clones, 79% seen once. The sample was blood, taken before dendritic cell vaccination. Receptors were obtained from a human donor with glioblastoma.

The V and J genes are TRBV19 and TRBJ1-1; D unresolved. The CDR3 runs 10 residues. Germline-derived CDR1 and CDR2 are LNHDA and SQIVND (reference sequence). V was trimmed by 7 bases and J by 7 bases, leaving 7 bases between them. For the CDR3, the DNA is TGTGCCAGTAACGGCGGTGAAGCTTTCTTT. It is translated as CASNGGEAFF.

The table lists this clone with a few counts. This CDR3 reads CASSEPTGRNTIYF. CDR3 in DNA: TGTGCCAGCAGTGAACCGACAGGTAGAAACACCATATATTTT. The chain combines TRBV6-1 with TRBJ1-3; D possibly corresponds to TRBD1 (6 bases). The ends were cut back, 2 bases at V and 5 bases at J, with 10 bases in the middle. Germline CDR1 is MNHNS and CDR2 is SASEGT. The CDR3 contains 14 residues.

This clone was detected only once. This sequence joins TRBV2 and TRBJ1-2; no clear D gene. Trimming left V 1 base short and J 0 bases short, with 9 bases between. Germline V lookup: CDR1 SNHLY, CDR2 FYNNEI. The CDR3 runs 15 residues. The CDR3 DNA reads TGTGCCAGCAGTGAAGGGGTCAGGTCTAACTATGGCTACACCTTC. This codes for CASSEGVRSNYGYTF.

This rearrangement joins TRBV28 to TRBJ1-5; 7 positions match TRBD1. The length of the CDR3 is 15 residues. V was clipped by 6 bases and J by 3 bases; unmatched bases: 8. Germline lookup yields CDR1 MDHEN and CDR2 SYDVKM. CDR3 residues: CASRGDRASNQPQHF. The CDR3 coding sequence is TGTGCCAGCAGGGGAGACAGGGCTTCCAATCAGCCCCAGCATTTT.

This clone was observed once. V gene TRBV7-8 combines with J gene TRBJ2-7; D is uncertain. V was cut by 0 bases and J by 4 bases, with 7 bases left in between. This CDR3 comprises 13 residues. In germline, CDR1 is SGHVS, CDR2 FQNEAQ. The CDR3 loop is CASSLALVYEQYF. The CDR3 DNA is TGTGCCAGCAGCTTAGCTTTAGTGTACGAGCAGTACTTC.

The genes are TRBV28 and TRBJ2-7, with 7 bases fitting TRBD2. Losses at the gene ends were 4 bases for V and 0 bases for J; bases not matched to a gene: 9. CDR1 and CDR2 from the germline V gene are MDHEN and SYDVKM. The CDR3 totals 16 residues. Here the CDR3 DNA reads TGTGCCAGCAGTTCTCCTATAGCGGGTCCCTCCTACGAGCAGTACTTC. This codes for CASSSPIAGPSYEQYF. Full variable domain (remainder filled in from reference TRBV28 and TRBJ2-7): DVKVTQSSRYLVKRTGEKVFLECVQDMDHENMFWYRQDPGLGLRLIYFSYDVKMKEKGDIPEGYSVSREKKERFSLILESASTNQTSMYLCASSSPIAGPSYEQYFGPGTRLTVT.

This rearrangement joins TRBV14 to TRBJ2-3; 9 nucleotides line up with TRBD2. Germline V lookup: CDR1 SGHDN, CDR2 FVKESK. J gave up 1 base and V 4 bases, and 3 bases lay outside the gene matches. The CDR3 spans 15 residues. The CDR3 DNA follows: TGTGCCAGCAGCCTTCTAGCGGGACGCACAGATACGCAGTATTTT. Translating gives CASSLLAGRTDTQYF.

This sequence joins TRBV7-8 and TRBJ1-5; 7 bases are a match to TRBD1. Germline CDR1 and CDR2: SGHVS and FQNEAQ. The CDR3 extends over 14 amino acids. V lost 4 bases and J lost 8; bases outside the gene matches: 8. CDR3 sequence reads: CASSSTGDSEPQHF. The CDR3 DNA reads TGTGCCAGCAGCTCCACAGGGGATTCGGAGCCCCAGCATTTT. Complete variable domain (other parts from reference TRBV7-8 and TRBJ1-5): GAGVSQSPRYKVAKRGQDVALRCDPISGHVSLFWYQQALGQGPEFLTYFQNEAQLDKSGLPSDRFFAERPEGSVSTLKIQRTQQEDSAVYLCASSSTGDSEPQHFGDGTRLSIL.

The chain employs TRBV30 and TRBJ1-1, with 7 bases lining up with TRBD1. Germline V gives CDR1 GTSNPN, CDR2 SVGIG (reference sequence). The CDR3 is 13 residues long. V shed 4 bases, J shed 5 bases, and the junction held 7 bases outside the gene matches. The CDR3 is CAWTKTGSTEAFF. DNA of the CDR3: TGTGCCTGGACTAAGACAGGGTCTACTGAAGCTTTCTTT.

The chain recombines TRBV5-4 with TRBJ1-2; 9 positions match TRBD1. Germline lookup yields CDR1 SGHNT and CDR2 YYREEE (reference sequence). V trimming: 4 bases; J trimming: 3 bases; junction bases outside the gene matches: 13. This CDR3 comprises 17 residues. The CDR3 spells CASSPGTTGGGYYGYTF. CDR3 nucleotides: TGTGCCAGCAGCCCCGGGACCACAGGGGGCGGGTACTATGGCTACACCTTC.

V is TRBV9 and J is TRBJ1-1, with TRBD1 matching 7 bases. Germline V lookup: CDR1 SGDLS, CDR2 YYNGEE. The trim removed 4 bases at V and 0 bases at J, leaving 3 bases unmatched. This CDR3 has 14 residues. CDR3 DNA sequence: TGTGCCAGCAGCACACAGGGGTTGAACACTGAAGCTTTCTTT. Translating it yields CASSTQGLNTEAFF.

The rearrangement links TRBV30 to TRBJ2-2; no definite D call. This CDR3 has 13 amino acids. V was trimmed by 2 bases and J by 6 bases, leaving 10 bases between them. Germline V gene data show CDR1 as GTSNPN and CDR2 as SVGIG (reference sequence). The chain's CDR3 is CAWSIRFPGELFF. The CDR3 DNA follows: TGTGCCTGGAGTATCAGGTTCCCCGGGGAGCTGTTTTTT.

This chain connects TRBV30 to TRBJ1-2; TRBD1 matches at 7 bases. V was clipped by 3 bases and J by 5 bases; unmatched bases: 9. This CDR3 contains 14 residues. Germline lookup yields CDR1 GTSNPN and CDR2 SVGIG (reference sequence). CDR3 coding DNA: TGTGCCTGGAGAGGGACAGTCTTGGATTATGGCTACACCTTC. This encodes CAWRGTVLDYGYTF.

In regard to this clone: Sequence at one end of the junction differs from germline and may be a read error. V gene TRBV7-7 combines with J gene TRBJ2-2, with TRBD2 matching 13 bases. This CDR3 has 15 residues. CDR1 is SSHAT, CDR2 FNYEAQ, per germline (reference sequence). CDR3 DNA: TGTGCTAGCAGCTTCGGACTAGCGGGAGCCGGGGAGCTGTTTTTT. As protein: CASSFGLAGAGELFF.

The chain is built from TRBV5-8 and TRBJ1-2; the match to TRBD1 covers 9 bases. This CDR3 has 15 amino acids. V was pared by 5 bases and J by 5 bases, with 10 bases of the junction left unmatched. Germline V gene lookup returns CDR1 SGHTS and CDR2 YDEGEE. The CDR3 DNA reads as TGTGCCAGCAGTTCACCCGGGACAGGGAAATATGGCTACACCTTC. Protein sequence: CASSSPGTGKYGYTF.

The rearrangement links TRBV4-2 to TRBJ1-5, with TRBD1 matching over 10 bases. The CDR3 extends over 14 amino acids. The junction had 4 bases not matched to a gene; V was cut back by 5 bases and J by 6 bases. Per the germline V gene, CDR1 is LGHNA and CDR2 is YNFKEQ. The CDR3 sequence: CASSATGGIQPQHF. The DNA for the CDR3 is TGTGCCAGCAGCGCGACAGGGGGCATTCAGCCCCAGCATTTT.

This chain links TRBV2 with TRBJ2-2; D is unclear. The germline V gene has CDR1 SNHLY and CDR2 FYNNEI. Trimming took 8 bases from V and 1 from J, leaving 11 bases between them. The CDR3 contains 14 residues. The CDR3 DNA sequence: TGTGCCAGCGGTCTGTCAGGGAACACCGGGGAGCTGTTTTTT. As protein: CASGLSGNTGELFF. The entire variable domain, with the rest obtained from reference TRBV2 and TRBJ2-2, is as follows: EPEVTQTPSHQVTQMGQEVILRCVPISNHLYFYWYRQILGQKVEFLVSFYNNEISEKSEIFDDQFSVERPDGSNFTLKIRSTKLEDSAMYFCASGLSGNTGELFFGEGSRLTVL.

The V and J genes are TRBV6-5 and TRBJ2-7; D is unresolved. Trimming pared 6 bases from V and 3 bases from J, leaving 18 bases between. CDR3 length: 15 residues. Germline V gene sequence: CDR1 MNHEY, CDR2 SVGAGI. This CDR3 reads CASSFLPSGVYEQYF. The CDR3 DNA reads TGTGCCAGCAGCTTCCTTCCTTCAGGCGTCTACGAGCAGTACTTC.

The chain is built from TRBV7-9 and TRBJ1-1; tentative D call: TRBD1 (6 bases). This CDR3 has 14 amino acids. The germline V and J ends were trimmed by 5 bases and 1 base, with 11 bases remaining between them. Germline CDR1 and CDR2: SEHNR and FQNEAQ (reference sequence). For the CDR3, the DNA is TGTGCCAGCAGCCACCTGGGACAGAACACTGAAGCTTTCTTT. Translated: CASSHLGQNTEAFF.

On this clone itself: At one end, the junction sequence differs from germline, possibly due to a read error. The chain joins TRBV10-2 to TRBJ2-1; 9 bases align to TRBD2. The CDR3 consists of 16 residues. CDR1 and CDR2 from the germline V gene are WSHSY and SAAADI. CDR3 coding DNA: TGCGTCAGCAGCCGTAGCGGGGGAACCGCAGGGAATGAGCAGTTCTTC. This codes for CVSSRSGGTAGNEQFF.

CDR3 in amino acids: CASRRASGENEQFF. The CDR3 DNA follows: TGTGCCAGCCGTCGGGCTAGCGGGGAGAATGAGCAGTTCTTC. J is TRBJ2-1 and V is TRBV2, with 9 bases that match TRBD2. Per germline, CDR1 SNHLY and CDR2 FYNNEI. The ends lost 8 bases at V and 7 bases at J; junction bases unmatched: 9. This CDR3 spans 14 amino acids.

The V and J genes are TRBV6-1 and TRBJ1-1; possibly TRBD1 for D (5 bases). Trimming left V 9 bases short and J 1 base short, with 9 bases between. Germline CDR1 and CDR2: MNHNS and SASEGT. The CDR3 totals 12 residues. The DNA of the CDR3 is TGTGCCAGTTGTGACAGGAACACTGAAGCTTTCTTT. Translating gives CASCDRNTEAFF.

This clone was seen just once. The V gene is TRBV19, the J gene TRBJ2-3; 16 nucleotides line up with TRBD2. CDR3 size: 17 residues. Trimming cost V 5 bases and J 6 bases; bases outside gene matches: 8. From germline, CDR1 is LNHDA and CDR2 SQIVND (reference sequence). The CDR3 loop is CASSSTGTSGRVDTQYF. The CDR3 DNA reads TGTGCCAGTAGTTCCACCGGGACTAGCGGGAGGGTGGATACGCAGTATTTT.

The rearrangement joins TRBV29-1 to TRBJ1-1; 7 bases match TRBD1. The germline gives CDR1 SQVTM, CDR2 ANQGSEA. The CDR3 extends over 13 amino acids. V was pared by 4 bases and J by 5 bases, with 7 bases of the junction left unmatched. The CDR3: CSVAAQGWTEAFF. CDR3 DNA sequence: TGCAGCGTTGCCGCACAGGGGTGGACTGAAGCTTTCTTT.

CDR3 in amino acids: CASSVASVTGYEQFF. DNA of the CDR3: TGTGCCAGCAGCGTAGCGAGCGTCACCGGCTATGAGCAGTTCTTC. The chain combines TRBV9 with TRBJ2-1; D is unclear. Germline values: CDR1 SGDLS, CDR2 YYNGEE. The V end lost 0 bases, the J end lost 8 bases, and 15 bases lay between the germline ends. The CDR3 covers 15 residues.

The chain has TRBV9 and TRBJ2-2, with TRBD2 matching over 8 bases. Germline values: CDR1 SGDLS, CDR2 YYNGEE. V trimming: 5 bases; J trimming: 4 bases; junction bases outside the gene matches: 10. This CDR3 spans 16 amino acids. As DNA, the CDR3 is TGTGCCAGCAGTGGGATAGCGGGAAGCCTCACCGGGGAGCTGTTTTTT. This encodes CASSGIAGSLTGELFF.

J is TRBJ1-2 and V is TRBV6-1, with 8 bases lining up with TRBD1. V gave up 7 bases and J gave up 4 bases; unmatched junction bases: 11. Germline-derived CDR1 and CDR2 are MNHNS and SASEGT. This CDR3 comprises 15 residues. CDR3 in amino acids: CASNWETGDVYGYTF. The CDR3 nucleotides are TGTGCCAGCAATTGGGAGACAGGGGATGTCTATGGCTACACCTTC.

This sequence joins TRBV27 and TRBJ2-7; 11 positions agree with TRBD1. The germline gives CDR1 MNHEY, CDR2 SMNVEV (reference sequence). CDR3 length equals 16 residues. The V gene end was trimmed by 3 bases and the J gene end by 4 bases; junction bases not matched to a gene: 8. The CDR3 nucleotides are TGTGCCAGCAGTTTTCGGGGGGGGGACAGGGGGTACGAGCAGTACTTC. It encodes CASSFRGGDRGYEQYF.

This clone was observed a single time. The rearrangement links TRBV28 to TRBJ1-2; TRBD1 aligns across 9 bases. The V gene's germline CDR1 is MDHEN and CDR2 SYDVKM. Unmatched junction bases numbered 8, after V lost 3 bases and J lost 6 bases. This CDR3 region has 15 residues. The CDR3 loop is CASSLGQGHIDGYTF. As DNA, the CDR3 is TGTGCCAGCAGTTTGGGACAGGGACACATCGATGGCTACACCTTC.